Sequencing of this TCR beta chain was carried out in a study of monozygotic twins with inflammatory bowel disease. Blood (around 2.5 ml) was collected from every donor individually. Starting material for each TCR library was roughly 3,300 ng of total RNA. TCRdb re-called the 5' RACE reads; every CDR3 protein appears as one record, without DNA. The table counts 330,000 or so distinct CDR3 sequences; around 2% lies in the top ten. From germline, CDR1 is SEHNR and CDR2 FQNEAQ (reference sequence). The CDR3 covers 15 residues. Regarding the study as a whole: Twins with IBD had fewer clonotypes in common with others than healthy twins, particularly during disease activity.

A note on this clonotype: Its antigen is still unknown.

The source material was blood. The TCR originated in a human donor with ulcerative colitis or Crohn's disease, or a healthy co-twin of an affected twin (not recorded which). This sequence joins TRBV7-9 and TRBJ2-7; TCRdb's D call of TRBD1 is untestable without DNA. CDR3 region: CASSKESGQVYEQYF.